This entry describes one T cell receptor beta chain. Antigen: not known. Looked up from germline, CDR1 is MDHEN and CDR2 is SYDVKM. The CDR3 extends over 15 amino acids. V was clipped by 6 bases and J by 8 bases; unmatched bases: 11. The data originate from a study of post-analysis software for immune sequencing data. General study points: Patients showed TRBV5-6, TRBV5-1 and TRBV20-1 among five TRBV segments more frequent than in controls. Clustering by F measure revealed strong co-clustering among samples prepared together in one batch.

Incorporated into the TCR beta cDNA libraries were unique molecular identifiers, which served to reduce PCR and sequencing biases. Around 500,000 cDNA molecules were recovered from an input of roughly 0.95 to 11 million T cells. TCRdb independently ran MiXCR on the PCR reads; one entry per CDR3 protein. The sample lists 740,000 or so distinct CDR3 sequences, 53% occurring once. This TCR was sampled from a girl aged 5 to 17 with multiple sclerosis. The sample consisted of blood. V and J are TRBV28 and TRBJ2-4; TRBD2 matches 9 bases. Written as DNA, the CDR3 is TGTGCCAGCAGCCCTAGCGGGAATCGCGGGGACATTCAGTACTTC. Translated, it gives CASSPSGNRGDIQYF.